These 30 T cell receptor beta chains came from one sample sequenced in a study of CD8+ T cells in alopecia areata. cDNA prepared by RNA extraction and subsequent reverse transcription served as the template for sequencing. Method: immunoSEQ multiplex PCR; TCRdb's copy keeps in-frame clones and lacks some. The sample has roughly 20,000 clones, about 70% seen once. Peripheral blood samples and lesional scalp punch biopsies were obtained from alopecia areata patients. Material: skin, obtained at week 0. All receptors derive from a human donor with alopecia areata.

The chain is built from TRBV4-1 and TRBJ2-3; 7 bases are shared with TRBD2. In germline, CDR1 is MGHRA, CDR2 YSYEKL. Trimming removed 1 base from V and 1 base from J; junction bases left unmatched: 5. CDR3 length: 16 amino acids. This CDR3 is CASSQGWTRGTDTQYF. CDR3 sequence (DNA): TGCGCCAGCAGCCAAGGGTGGACTAGGGGCACAGATACGCAGTATTTT.

V usage is TRBV7-2 and J usage is TRBJ1-1; perhaps TRBD1 as D (5 bases). Trimming took 1 base from V and 0 from J, leaving 6 bases between them. The CDR3 totals 14 residues. Germline values: CDR1 SGHTA, CDR2 FQGNSA. CDR3 nucleotides: TGTGCCAGCAGCTTAGACAGGCTGAACACTGAAGCTTTCTTT. Translated: CASSLDRLNTEAFF.

This clone was counted between two and nine times. The chain combines TRBV14 with TRBJ2-5; D is perhaps TRBD1 (5 bases). With 4 bases removed from V and 0 bases from J, the gap between germline ends came to 6 bases. This CDR3 region has 13 residues. CDR1 SGHDN and CDR2 FVKESK come from the germline V gene. The CDR3 bases are TGTGCCAGCAGCCTACAGGACCAAGAGACCCAGTACTTC. This gives the protein CASSLQDQETQYF.

The J gene is TRBJ2-7, the V gene TRBV11-2; 15 bases are a match to TRBD2. V gave up 4 bases and J gave up 4 bases; unmatched junction bases: 8. The germline V gene encodes CDR1 SGHAT and CDR2 FQNNGV. The CDR3 contains 17 residues. The CDR3 reads CASSSSRTSGGGYEQYF. CDR3 sequence (DNA): TGTGCCAGCAGCTCCTCCCGGACTAGCGGGGGGGGGTACGAGCAGTACTTC.

Comment on this clone: Distinct nucleotide sequences in the sample also encode this CDR3. The rearrangement uses TRBV7-2 and TRBJ2-3; no clear D gene. V lost 3 bases, J lost 1 base, and 2 bases lay in between. Germline assignment: CDR1 SGHTA and CDR2 FQGNSA. The length of the CDR3 is 12 residues. CDR3 loop: CASSFGTDTQYF. Written as DNA, the CDR3 is TGTGCCAGCAGCTTTGGCACAGATACGCAGTATTTT.

The gene calls are TRBV9 and TRBJ2-1; D call uncertain. Germline CDR1 SGDLS, CDR2 YYNGEE. Trimming took off 3 bases at V and 4 bases at J, with 8 bases between the two ends. The CDR3 is 13 residues long. The CDR3 here is CASSGRQYNEQFF. The CDR3 DNA reads as TGTGCCAGCAGCGGCCGGCAGTACAATGAGCAGTTCTTC.

The J gene is TRBJ1-4, the V gene TRBV27, with D maybe TRBD1 (5 bases). The V end lost 1 base, the J end lost 3 bases, and 9 bases lay between the germline ends. The CDR3 length is 15 residues. Germline V gene lookup returns CDR1 MNHEY and CDR2 SMNVEV (reference sequence). The DNA for the CDR3 is TGTGCCAGCAGTTTATGGGGGACCTCTAATGAAAAACTGTTTTTT. This translates into CASSLWGTSNEKLFF.

The chain recombines TRBV4-1 with TRBJ1-5; D ambiguous. The CDR3 is 18 residues long. Trimming left V 0 bases short and J 2 bases short, with 17 bases between. Germline V gives CDR1 MGHRA, CDR2 YSYEKL. CDR3 region: CASSQDLGTGRGNQPQHF. The CDR3 DNA follows: TGCGCCAGCAGCCAAGATCTAGGCACCGGTAGAGGCAATCAGCCCCAGCATTTT.

The chain carries TRBV2 and TRBJ1-5; no firm D call. With 6 bases removed from V and 2 bases from J, the gap between germline ends came to 8 bases. Per germline, CDR1 SNHLY and CDR2 FYNNEI. The CDR3 is made up of 13 amino acids. This chain's CDR3 is CASREVGNQPQHF. The CDR3 coding sequence is TGTGCCAGCAGAGAGGTGGGCAATCAGCCCCAGCATTTT.

This clone was observed a few times. CDR3 sequence reads: CASSLGGNEQFF. Written as DNA, the CDR3 is TGTGCCAGCAGCTTGGGTGGCAATGAGCAGTTCTTC. V gene TRBV5-4 combines with J gene TRBJ2-1, with D unresolved. Germline lookup yields CDR1 SGHNT and CDR2 YYREEE (reference sequence). Trimming shortened V by 0 bases and J by 6 bases, and 4 bases separated the two germline ends. CDR3 size: 12 residues. Drawing the rest from reference TRBV5-4 and TRBJ2-1, the complete variable domain is ETGVTQSPTHLIKTRGQQVTLRCSSQSGHNTVSWYQQALGQGPQFIFQYYREEENGRGNFPPRFSGLQFPNYSSELNVNALELDDSALYLCASSLGGNEQFFGPGTRLTVL.

CDR3 in amino acids: CASSQVLRDKGSNQPQHF. CDR3 bases: TGTGCCAGCAGCCAAGTGCTCCGGGACAAGGGGTCGAATCAGCCCCAGCATTTT. This chain connects TRBV4-2 to TRBJ1-5; TRBD1 is a possible D gene (6 bases). V lost 1 base and J lost 4, with 20 bases in between. Germline V CDR1 and CDR2: LGHNA, YNFKEQ. The CDR3 is made up of 18 amino acids.

This chain uses TRBV18 with TRBJ2-2, with D uncertain. Germline V gene data show CDR1 as KGHSH and CDR2 as LQKENI. Trimming stripped 2 bases from V and 3 bases from J, with 19 bases between. The CDR3 covers 18 residues. The CDR3 DNA reads TGTGCCAGCTCACCAAGAAGACAAGCCCCATCCTACACCGGGGAGCTGTTTTTT. Amino acids: CASSPRRQAPSYTGELFF. Complete variable domain (other parts from reference TRBV18 and TRBJ2-2): NAGVMQNPRHLVRRRGQEARLRCSPMKGHSHVYWYRQLPEEGLKFMVYLQKENIIDESGMPKERFSAEFPKEGPSILRIQQVVRGDSAAYFCASSPRRQAPSYTGELFFGEGSRLTVL.

The J gene is TRBJ2-3, the V gene TRBV12-2; the table calls TRBD1, which could not be checked here. TRBV12-2 is assigned pseudogene status. The CDR3 sequence is 12 residues long. The CDR3 spells CASSHSTGAQYF. The CDR3 bases are TGTGCCAGCAGCCACTCGACAGGGGCGCAGTATTTT.

The chain recombines TRBV7-2 with TRBJ1-6, with D tentatively TRBD1 (6 bases). From germline, CDR1 is SGHTA and CDR2 FQGNSA. This CDR3 has 13 residues. V lost 1 base to trimming and J lost 13 bases, with 11 bases between them. The CDR3 sequence: CASSLERGSPLHF. DNA of the CDR3: TGTGCCAGCAGCTTAGAAAGGGGGTCGCCCCTCCACTTT.

The chain uses TRBV10-3 and TRBJ2-3, with 8 bases lining up with TRBD2. The germline V gene encodes CDR1 ENHRY and CDR2 SYGVKD. The V segment lost 0 bases and the J segment 0 bases; nucleotides outside the gene matches: 2. The length of the CDR3 is 16 residues. CDR3 amino acids: CAISESERGSTDTQYF. The CDR3, as DNA: TGTGCCATCAGTGAGTCGGAGCGGGGGAGCACAGATACGCAGTATTTT.

The chain has TRBV6-5 and TRBJ1-5; 9 nucleotides agree with TRBD1. The CDR3 totals 16 residues. Trimming at V came to 0 bases and at J to 6 bases, leaving 6 bases not matched to a gene. From germline, CDR1 is MNHEY and CDR2 SVGAGI. CDR3 loop: CASSYSGTGYGQPQHF. CDR3 nucleotide sequence: TGTGCCAGCAGTTACTCGGGGACAGGGTACGGTCAGCCCCAGCATTTT.

This rearrangement joins TRBV7-2 to TRBJ2-1, with unresolved D. The germline V and J ends were trimmed by 3 bases and 9 bases, with 9 bases remaining between them. Germline V gene lookup returns CDR1 SGHTA and CDR2 FQGNSA. This CDR3 comprises 12 residues. The CDR3 nucleotides read TGTGCCAGCAGCTTGGTTCTGGCTGAGCAGTTCTTC. It specifies CASSLVLAEQFF.

The V gene is TRBV5-5, the J gene TRBJ2-5; 7 positions match TRBD2. V was pared by 2 bases and J by 4 bases, with 20 bases of the junction left unmatched. Germline assignment: CDR1 SGHKS and CDR2 YYEKEE (reference sequence). CDR3 size: 19 residues. The CDR3 is CASSFTSWGEGPRAETQYF. The CDR3 DNA is TGTGCCAGCAGCTTCACTAGCTGGGGGGAGGGCCCCCGGGCAGAGACCCAGTACTTC.

The chain recombines TRBV6-5 with TRBJ2-7; D gene uncertain. V shed 2 bases and J shed 4 bases, with 15 bases lying between them. CDR1 and CDR2 (germline): MNHEY, SVGAGI. The CDR3 consists of 15 residues. CDR3 DNA: TGTGCCAGCAGTTACGGCATTTCTTACCTTTACGAGCAGTACTTC. It is translated as CASSYGISYLYEQYF.

The chain joins TRBV5-5 to TRBJ2-3; D is undetermined. The CDR3 spans 13 residues. Germline V gene data show CDR1 as SGHKS and CDR2 as YYEKEE (reference sequence). Trimming cost V 0 bases and J 1 base, with 3 bases left between them. CDR3: CASSLVGTDTQYF. Written as DNA, the CDR3 is TGTGCCAGCAGCTTGGTTGGCACAGATACGCAGTATTTT.

This clone came up once. The chain combines TRBV7-2 with TRBJ1-1; D is unclear. CDR1 SGHTA and CDR2 FQGNSA come from the germline V gene. Trimming stripped 3 bases from V and 1 base from J, with 6 bases between. The CDR3 length is 13 residues. The CDR3 region has the DNA TGTGCCAGCAGCTTCGCGCCGAACACTGAAGCTTTCTTT. Encoded protein: CASSFAPNTEAFF.

The chain links TRBV9 to TRBJ2-2; possible D gene TRBD1, 5 bases. Trimming left V 0 bases short and J 4 bases short, with 10 bases between. CDR1 and CDR2 (germline): SGDLS, YYNGEE. This CDR3 is built from 15 residues. The CDR3 coding sequence is TGTGCCAGCAGCGTAGCCCAGGGCGGCACCGGGGAGCTGTTTTTT. Its translation is CASSVAQGGTGELFF.

This clone has just one count. V usage is TRBV11-2 and J usage is TRBJ2-7; 7 positions agree with TRBD1. After removal of 6 bases from V and 3 bases from J, the junction contained 8 bases not matched to a gene. Germline V CDR1 and CDR2: SGHAT, FQNNGV. The CDR3 consists of 14 residues. The CDR3, as DNA: TGTGCCAGCAGTTCTAGGACAGGCTTCTACGAGCAGTACTTC. It translates to CASSSRTGFYEQYF.

To note about this clone: The same CDR3 can be traced to other DNA sequences in this sample. The genes are TRBV5-1 and TRBJ2-1; 12 bases agree with TRBD2. The V segment lost 0 bases and the J segment 4 bases; nucleotides outside the gene matches: 11. The CDR3 is made up of 19 amino acids. Germline CDR1 is SGHRS and CDR2 is YFSETQ. Here the CDR3 reads CASSLGSSGGAGSYNEQFF. In DNA form, the CDR3 reads TGCGCCAGCAGCTTGGGTTCTAGCGGGGGGGCTGGATCGTACAATGAGCAGTTCTTC.

This chain joins TRBV4-1 and TRBJ2-2, with no clear D. CDR3 length equals 15 residues. From germline, CDR1 is MGHRA and CDR2 YSYEKL. Trimming removed 4 bases at V and 6 bases at J, with 15 bases between. The CDR3: CASSLRKALPGELFF. The CDR3 bases are TGCGCCAGCAGCCTCAGGAAGGCCCTTCCCGGGGAGCTGTTTTTT.

The chain couples TRBV15 to TRBJ2-7, with 9 positions matching TRBD2. There are 18 residues in the CDR3. V lost 4 bases and J lost 3; bases outside the gene matches: 16. Germline V gene lookup returns CDR1 LNHNV and CDR2 YYDKDF (reference sequence). The CDR3 loop reads CATSTKRGGGAPNYEQYF. In DNA, the CDR3 is TGTGCCACCAGCACCAAAAGGGGCGGGGGGGCCCCCAACTACGAGCAGTACTTC.

The rearrangement links TRBV5-1 to TRBJ2-7; no firm D call. Between the trimmed V and J ends, which lost 0 bases and 5 bases, there was a span of 15 bases. CDR3 size: 15 residues. From germline, CDR1 is SGHRS and CDR2 YFSETQ. The CDR3 region has the DNA TGCGCCAGCAGCTTGGTTGGGAACTTGGGCGACGAGCAGTACTTC. Encoded protein: CASSLVGNLGDEQYF.

V gene TRBV10-3 combines with J gene TRBJ1-1; 11 bases are shared with TRBD1. The CDR3 is 14 amino acids. V trimming: 6 bases; J trimming: 5 bases; junction bases outside the gene matches: 5. CDR1 and CDR2 (germline): ENHRY, SYGVKD. CDR3 residues: CAIREDRGRTEAFF. CDR3 bases: TGTGCCATCAGGGAGGACAGGGGGCGAACTGAAGCTTTCTTT.

In its sample, this clone was seen a few times. The CDR3 sequence is CASSLGTILTDTQYF. The CDR3 DNA reads TGTGCCAGCAGCTTAGGGACTATCCTCACAGATACGCAGTATTTT. This chain connects TRBV7-2 to TRBJ2-3; D is possibly TRBD2 (6 bases). Germline CDR1 SGHTA, CDR2 FQGNSA. CDR3 length: 15 residues. Trimming took 1 base from V and 2 from J, leaving 10 bases between them.

The V and J genes are TRBV6-5 and TRBJ1-6; the D is unclear. CDR3 length: 15 residues. The germline V gene has CDR1 MNHEY and CDR2 SVGAGI. V dropped 6 bases and J dropped 6 bases, with 15 bases sitting between them. Written as DNA, the CDR3 is TGTGCCAGCAGATCGCCGGATTTTGGTAATTCACCCCTCCACTTT. Translated, it gives CASRSPDFGNSPLHF.